The TCR beta chain described here comes from a study of a mutant IDH1 vaccine in newly diagnosed glioma. Overall study context: Vaccine dosing followed radiotherapy by 4-6 weeks, or accompanied temozolomide cycles. Study-level results: Vaccine-induced immune responses occurred in over 80% of patients.

A word on this clone: Its antigen is unknown.

Assay used: immunoSEQ multiplex PCR; TCRdb lists only in-frame clones, some missing. The table records about 64,000 clones, about 85% of them present only once. The time point here: week 23, last vaccination. Vaccination comprised doses that each held 300 ug of mutant IDH1 20-mer peptide, plus topical imiquimod. The sequenced sample was PBMCs, obtained from a glioma patient whose treatment included an IDH1 peptide vaccine. The sequence came from a man aged 30 to 45 with glioma.

The CDR3 nucleotides are TGTGCCTCACCCCGTCTCAGGGGGTGCGAGCAGTACTTC. Protein product: CASPRLRGCEQYF. The chain links TRBV6-5 to TRBJ2-7; 7 nucleotides agree with TRBD1. The germline gives CDR1 MNHEY, CDR2 SVGAGI. The length of the CDR3 is 13 residues. Unmatched junction bases numbered 13, after V lost 11 bases and J lost 6 bases.